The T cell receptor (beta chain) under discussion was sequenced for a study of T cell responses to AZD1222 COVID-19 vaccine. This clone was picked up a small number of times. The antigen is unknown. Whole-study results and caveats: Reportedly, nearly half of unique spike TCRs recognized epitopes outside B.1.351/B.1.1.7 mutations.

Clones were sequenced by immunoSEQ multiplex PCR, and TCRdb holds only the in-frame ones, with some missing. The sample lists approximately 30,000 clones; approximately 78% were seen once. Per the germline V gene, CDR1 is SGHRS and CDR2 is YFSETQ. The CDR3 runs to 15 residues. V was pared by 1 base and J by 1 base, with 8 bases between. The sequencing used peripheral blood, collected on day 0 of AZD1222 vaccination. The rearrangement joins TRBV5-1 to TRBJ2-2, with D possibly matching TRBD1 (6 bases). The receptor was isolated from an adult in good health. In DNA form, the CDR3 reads TGCGCCAGCAGCTTGACAGGGCGGAACACCGGGGAGCTGTTTTTT. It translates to CASSLTGRNTGELFF. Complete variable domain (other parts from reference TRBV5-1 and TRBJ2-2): KAGVTQTPRYLIKTRGQQVTLSCSPISGHRSVSWYQQTPGQGLQFLFEYFSETQRNKGNFPGRFSGRQFSNSRSEMNVSTLELGDSALYLCASSLTGRNTGELFFGEGSRLTVL.